A selection of T cell receptor beta chains follows, all from one sample in a study of shared clonotypes between healthy human individuals. Libraries were prepared by immunoSEQ multiplex PCR; TCRdb keeps only in-frame clonotypes and omits some of them. Of more than 400,000 clones listed, 90% to 97% were seen once; the top ten hold roughly 0.06%. The specimen was naive CD4+ T cells sorted from blood. These receptors all come from a woman younger than 45 in good health. The CDR3 runs from the conserved cysteine through the conserved F or W. The D gene is left open where the match is weak. Only part of the rows carry a size: once, few, many, or a class if the clone is expanded.

CDR3 DNA: TGCGCCAGCAGCTTGGTAGCCGGGGTCAAAAACATTCAGTACTTC
CDR3 protein: CASSLVAGVKNIQYF
clone size: NA
J gene: TRBJ2-4
CDR3 length: 15
V gene: TRBV5-1
D gene: NA

CDR3 DNA: TGTGCCACCCCGGGACAGGGTTACTACGAGCAGTACTTC
CDR3 protein: CATPGQGYYEQYF
clone size: NA
J gene: TRBJ2-7
CDR3 length: 13
V gene: TRBV6-6
D gene: TRBD1

CDR3 DNA: TGTGCCATCAGTGGGGCAAACTCAGGGGCCTACGAGCAGTACTTC
CDR3 protein: CAISGANSGAYEQYF
clone size: NA
J gene: TRBJ2-7
CDR3 length: 15
V gene: TRBV10-3
D gene: NA

CDR3 DNA: TGTGCCAGCAGCCGTTGGGAGAGTTCCCGGGTCACAGACCAGCATTTT
CDR3 protein: CASSRWESSRVTDQHF
clone size: NA
J gene: TRBJ1-5
CDR3 length: 16
V gene: TRBV5-6
D gene: NA

CDR3 DNA: TGTGCCCGCTTCAAACGGGCTAGCGGGGTATACGAGCAGTACTTC
CDR3 protein: CARFKRASGVYEQYF
clone size: once
J gene: TRBJ2-7
CDR3 length: 15
V gene: TRBV14
D gene: TRBD2

CDR3 DNA: TGTGCCTGGGCGGCAGCTGGACCGGGCGAGCAGTTCTTC
CDR3 protein: CAWAAAGPGEQFF
clone size: once
J gene: TRBJ2-1
CDR3 length: 13
V gene: TRBV7-9
D gene: NA

CDR3 DNA: TGTGCCAGCATTGCGGGGGGCGCTTGGACTGAAGCTTTCTTT
CDR3 protein: CASIAGGAWTEAFF
clone size: NA
J gene: TRBJ1-1
CDR3 length: 14
V gene: TRBV2
D gene: NA

CDR3 DNA: TGTGCCAGCAGCCCGCCCCCACAGGGGCACACTGAAGCTTTCTTT
CDR3 protein: CASSPPPQGHTEAFF
clone size: NA
J gene: TRBJ1-1
CDR3 length: 15
V gene: TRBV2
D gene: TRBD1

CDR3 DNA: TGCGCCAGCAGCTCGGGTACCGACAGGGGCGATTACGAGCAGTACTTC
CDR3 protein: CASSSGTDRGDYEQYF
clone size: NA
J gene: TRBJ2-7
CDR3 length: 16
V gene: TRBV5-1
D gene: TRBD1

CDR3 DNA: TGTGCCAGCAGCTCCCCAGGGGGGTACACAGATACGCAGTATTTT
CDR3 protein: CASSSPGGYTDTQYF
clone size: NA
J gene: TRBJ2-3
CDR3 length: 15
V gene: TRBV11-2
D gene: NA

CDR3 DNA: TGTGCCAGCAGCTTAGTCCCCTGGAGCTCCTACGAGCAGTACTTC
CDR3 protein: CASSLVPWSSYEQYF
clone size: NA
J gene: TRBJ2-7
CDR3 length: 15
V gene: TRBV7-2
D gene: NA

CDR3 DNA: TGTGCCAGCAGTTCGAGGACACTAACAGATACGCAGTATTTT
CDR3 protein: CASSSRTLTDTQYF
clone size: NA
J gene: TRBJ2-3
CDR3 length: 14
V gene: TRBV28
D gene: NA

CDR3 DNA: TGTGCCAGCAGTTTAAAAGGACCGACGGGACGAGCAGACAGCTCCTACGAGCAGTACTTC
CDR3 protein: CASSLKGPTGRADSSYEQYF
clone size: NA
J gene: TRBJ2-7
CDR3 length: 20
V gene: TRBV27
D gene: NA

CDR3 DNA: TGCGCCAGCAGCTTACAGGGTTACGGCACTGAAGCTTTCTTT
CDR3 protein: CASSLQGYGTEAFF
clone size: NA
J gene: TRBJ1-1
CDR3 length: 14
V gene: TRBV5-1
D gene: NA

CDR3 DNA: TGTGCCAGCAGTCGGGACAGGGATCAGCCCCAGCATTTT
CDR3 protein: CASSRDRDQPQHF
clone size: NA
J gene: TRBJ1-5
CDR3 length: 13
V gene: TRBV7-9
D gene: TRBD1

CDR3 DNA: TGTGCCAGCAGCTCACGACTGGAGCAGTACTTC
CDR3 protein: CASSSRLEQYF
clone size: once
J gene: TRBJ2-7
CDR3 length: 11
V gene: TRBV7-2
D gene: NA

CDR3 DNA: TGTGCCAGCAGCCAAGAGACTAGCGGCCAAGAGACCCAGTACTTC
CDR3 protein: CASSQETSGQETQYF
clone size: NA
J gene: TRBJ2-5
CDR3 length: 15
V gene: TRBV4-2
D gene: TRBD2

CDR3 DNA: TGTGCCAGCTTCGGGACTAGCGGGAGTTGGGGCTACGAGCAGTACTTC
CDR3 protein: CASFGTSGSWGYEQYF
clone size: NA
J gene: TRBJ2-7
CDR3 length: 16
V gene: TRBV28
D gene: TRBD2

CDR3 DNA: TGTGCCAGTACCGGGACTAGCGGGGGGACCGGATTTTACATCTGGTTCTTC
CDR3 protein: CASTGTSGGTGFYIWFF
clone size: NA
J gene: TRBJ2-1
CDR3 length: 17
V gene: TRBV19
D gene: TRBD2

CDR3 DNA: TGTGCCAGCAGCTTAACGGGACAGCCTAACGGAAACACCATATATTTT
CDR3 protein: CASSLTGQPNGNTIYF
clone size: NA
J gene: TRBJ1-3
CDR3 length: 16
V gene: TRBV11-2
D gene: TRBD1

CDR3 DNA: TGTGCCAGCAGTTCCCAATATGACGAGCAGTACTTC
CDR3 protein: CASSSQYDEQYF
clone size: NA
J gene: TRBJ2-7
CDR3 length: 12
V gene: TRBV27
D gene: NA

CDR3 DNA: TGCGCCAGCAGCTTGGATCAGAGCTCTGGGGCCAACGTCCTGACTTTC
CDR3 protein: CASSLDQSSGANVLTF
clone size: NA
J gene: TRBJ2-6
CDR3 length: 16
V gene: TRBV5-1
D gene: NA

CDR3 DNA: TGTGCCAGCAGCAACAGGGTCCAAGAGACCCAGTACTTC
CDR3 protein: CASSNRVQETQYF
clone size: NA
J gene: TRBJ2-5
CDR3 length: 13
V gene: TRBV27
D gene: NA

CDR3 DNA: TGTGCCAGCAGCTTAGCGGGGCTTTCCAATGAGCAGTTCTTC
CDR3 protein: CASSLAGLSNEQFF
clone size: NA
J gene: TRBJ2-1
CDR3 length: 14
V gene: TRBV7-9
D gene: NA

CDR3 DNA: TGTGCCAGCAGCCTAATCGAGGGGACGGAAGCTTTCTTT
CDR3 protein: CASSLIEGTEAFF
clone size: NA
J gene: TRBJ1-1
CDR3 length: 13
V gene: TRBV7-9
D gene: NA

CDR3 DNA: TGTGCCAGCTCTCCCGGAGGGGGATCTCACTACTACGAGCAGTACTTC
CDR3 protein: CASSPGGGSHYYEQYF
clone size: NA
J gene: TRBJ2-7
CDR3 length: 16
V gene: TRBV18
D gene: NA

CDR3 DNA: TGTGCCAGCAGCCCGAATCCTAATCAGCCCCAGCATTTT
CDR3 protein: CASSPNPNQPQHF
clone size: NA
J gene: TRBJ1-5
CDR3 length: 13
V gene: TRBV11-2
D gene: NA

CDR3 DNA: TGTGCCCTCTCGGGACCCACCTACGAGCAGTACTTC
CDR3 protein: CALSGPTYEQYF
clone size: NA
J gene: TRBJ2-7
CDR3 length: 12
V gene: TRBV28
D gene: NA

CDR3 DNA: TGTGCCAGCAGCTTACAGGGGTATGAAGCTTTCTTT
CDR3 protein: CASSLQGYEAFF
clone size: NA
J gene: TRBJ1-1
CDR3 length: 12
V gene: TRBV7-9
D gene: NA

CDR3 DNA: TGTGCCAGCAGTGTGTTGGGGCAGGAACGCTACGAGCAGTACTTC
CDR3 protein: CASSVLGQERYEQYF
clone size: once
J gene: TRBJ2-7
CDR3 length: 15
V gene: TRBV5-4
D gene: NA

CDR3 DNA: TGCGCCAGCAGCTTGGGCAGGTCGATCTACGAGCAGTACTTC
CDR3 protein: CASSLGRSIYEQYF
clone size: NA
J gene: TRBJ2-7
CDR3 length: 14
V gene: TRBV5-1
D gene: NA

CDR3 DNA: TGCGCCAGCAGCACAAACCGTCCAGGTGGTATAGATACGCAGTATTTT
CDR3 protein: CASSTNRPGGIDTQYF
clone size: NA
J gene: TRBJ2-3
CDR3 length: 16
V gene: TRBV5-1
D gene: NA

CDR3 DNA: TGTGCCAGCAGTTTGTCCCTGGCGGGAGTAATCGCGCAGTACTTC
CDR3 protein: CASSLSLAGVIAQYF
clone size: once
J gene: TRBJ2-7
CDR3 length: 15
V gene: TRBV28
D gene: TRBD2